Detailed here is one TCR beta chain. The target antigen is unknown. V lost 3 bases and J lost 1, with 6 bases in between. This CDR3 is built from 13 residues. Per germline, CDR1 MNHEY and CDR2 SVGAGI. Profiling relied on immunoSEQ multiplex PCR, and the TCRdb table lists in-frame clones only, not all of them. This table holds roughly 46,000 clones, 65% to 85% found once. This record comes from a study of STAT5B mutations in CD4+ large granular lymphocyte leukemia. Broader study findings: Higher CD4+ than CD8+ T-LGLL clonality might reflect small sample size.

The chain combines TRBV6-5 with TRBJ1-1; no clear D. The specimen was CD4+ T cells from blood buffy coats. The sequence came from a human donor in good health. As DNA, the CDR3 is TGTGCCAGCAGTTATCAGGAGAACACTGAAGCTTTCTTT. Translated, it gives CASSYQENTEAFF.